This TCR beta chain derives from a study of blood T cell repertoires in COVID-19. Study in general: Researchers got acute and convalescent COVID-19 samples from the United States, Italy and Spain. Sources were T cells, B-cell-depleted T cells, or PBMCs; the material itself was cDNA or gDNA.

The CDR3 length is 16 residues. CDR1 is SGHRS, CDR2 YFSETQ, per germline. V dropped 0 bases and J dropped 1; count of bases not matched to a gene: 5. Profiling relied on immunoSEQ multiplex PCR, and the TCRdb table lists in-frame clones only, not all of them. The sample has under 55,000 clones; about 88% are singletons. This TCR was recovered from a man in his forties with active COVID-19. Sequenced input: peripheral blood. The rearrangement links TRBV5-1 to TRBJ2-3; 7 nucleotides align to TRBD2. The CDR3 DNA sequence: TGCGCCAGCAGCTTGGGCGGACTAGGAGGCACAGATACGCAGTATTTT. Amino acid sequence: CASSLGGLGGTDTQYF.